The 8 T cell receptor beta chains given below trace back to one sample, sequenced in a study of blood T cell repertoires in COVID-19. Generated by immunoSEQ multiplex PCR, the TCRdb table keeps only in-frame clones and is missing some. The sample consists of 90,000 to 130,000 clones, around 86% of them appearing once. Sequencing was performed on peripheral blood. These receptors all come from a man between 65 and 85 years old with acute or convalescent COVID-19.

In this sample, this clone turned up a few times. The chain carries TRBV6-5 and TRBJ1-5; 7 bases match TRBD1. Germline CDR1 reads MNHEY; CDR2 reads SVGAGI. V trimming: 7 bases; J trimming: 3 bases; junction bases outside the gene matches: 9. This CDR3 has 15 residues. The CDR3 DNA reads TGTGCCAGCAAATCCGGGACAGACTACAATCAGCCCCAGCATTTT. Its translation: CASKSGTDYNQPQHF.

CDR3 nucleotides: TGTGCCAGCAGTTTAAGACAGGGTAATCAGCCCCAGCATTTT. Protein product: CASSLRQGNQPQHF. The chain couples TRBV27 to TRBJ1-5; TRBD1 matches at 7 bases. CDR1 and CDR2 (germline): MNHEY, SMNVEV (reference sequence). Trimming took 2 bases from V and 4 from J; bases not matched to a gene: 2. This CDR3 is 14 amino acids long.

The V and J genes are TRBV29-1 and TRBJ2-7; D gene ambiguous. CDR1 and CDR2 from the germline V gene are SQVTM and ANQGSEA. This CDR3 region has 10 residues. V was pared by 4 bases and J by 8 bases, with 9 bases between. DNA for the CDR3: TGCAGCGTTGTAGCTCAAAAGCAGTACTTC. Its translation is CSVVAQKQYF.

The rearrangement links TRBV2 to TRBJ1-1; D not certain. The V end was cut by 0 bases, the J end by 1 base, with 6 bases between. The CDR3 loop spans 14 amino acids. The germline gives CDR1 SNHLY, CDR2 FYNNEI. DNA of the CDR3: TGTGCCAGCAGTGAAGCGCGGTCGAACACTGAAGCTTTCTTT. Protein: CASSEARSNTEAFF. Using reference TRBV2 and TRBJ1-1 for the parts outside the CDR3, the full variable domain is EPEVTQTPSHQVTQMGQEVILRCVPISNHLYFYWYRQILGQKVEFLVSFYNNEISEKSEIFDDQFSVERPDGSNFTLKIRSTKLEDSAMYFCASSEARSNTEAFFGQGTRLTVV.

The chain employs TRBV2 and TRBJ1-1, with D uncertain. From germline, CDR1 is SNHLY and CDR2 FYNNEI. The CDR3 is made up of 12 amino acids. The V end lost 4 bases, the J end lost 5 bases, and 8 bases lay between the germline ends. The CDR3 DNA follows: TGTGCCAGCAGTGGGCGAGGGACTGAAGCTTTCTTT. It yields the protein CASSGRGTEAFF.

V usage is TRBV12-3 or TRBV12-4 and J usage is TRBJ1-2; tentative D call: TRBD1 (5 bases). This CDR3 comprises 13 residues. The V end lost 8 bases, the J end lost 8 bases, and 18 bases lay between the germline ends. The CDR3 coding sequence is TGTGCCAGCGGGAGGGGCGCTTCACGGGGCTACACCTTC. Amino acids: CASGRGASRGYTF.

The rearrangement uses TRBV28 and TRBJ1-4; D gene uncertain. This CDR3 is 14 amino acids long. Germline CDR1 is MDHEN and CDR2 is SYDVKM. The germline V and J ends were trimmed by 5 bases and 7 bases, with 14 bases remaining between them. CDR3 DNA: TGTGCCAGCAGTACCAGTATACGACTTGAAAAACTGTTTTTT. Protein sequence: CASSTSIRLEKLFF.

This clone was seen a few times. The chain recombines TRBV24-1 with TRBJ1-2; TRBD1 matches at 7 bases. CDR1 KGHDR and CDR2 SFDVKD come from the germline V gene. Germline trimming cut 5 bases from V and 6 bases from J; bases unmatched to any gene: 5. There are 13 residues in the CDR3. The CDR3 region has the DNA TGTGCCACCAGTGGAGCACAGGGGAATGGCTACACCTTC. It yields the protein CATSGAQGNGYTF.